This TCR beta chain emerged from a study of blood T cell repertoires in COVID-19. Turning to the study itself: The study drew acute and convalescent COVID-19 samples from the United States, Italy and Spain. Nucleic acid was either cDNA or gDNA, and it came from T cells, B-cell-depleted T cells, or PBMCs.

The V segment lost 5 bases and the J segment 2 bases; nucleotides outside the gene matches: 11. This CDR3 has 17 amino acids. Per the germline V gene, CDR1 is SGHNT and CDR2 is YENEEA. In the original analysis: Amplification from reference gene primers served as the basis for estimated nucleated cell counts. Sequenced by immunoSEQ multiplex PCR; TCRdb stores in-frame clones only, minus some. V and J calls and clone size are copied from that table; D and trimming were computed from the DNA. This sample has 35,000 to 50,000 clones; about four fifths occur once, and the top ten carry roughly a quarter. Sequenced sample: peripheral blood. The sequence derives from a woman aged 55-70 years with acute or convalescent COVID-19. The genes are TRBV11-3 and TRBJ2-3; TRBD2 aligns across 9 bases. The DNA for the CDR3 is TGTGCCAGCAGCCGAGGAACCGCTAGCGGGAACACAGATACGCAGTATTTT. Protein product: CASSRGTASGNTDTQYF.